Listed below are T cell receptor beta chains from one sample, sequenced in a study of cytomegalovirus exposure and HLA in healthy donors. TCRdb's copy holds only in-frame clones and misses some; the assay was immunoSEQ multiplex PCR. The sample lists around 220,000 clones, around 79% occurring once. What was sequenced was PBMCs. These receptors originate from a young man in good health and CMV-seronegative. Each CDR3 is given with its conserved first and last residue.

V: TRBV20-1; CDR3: CSARDQGQGFF
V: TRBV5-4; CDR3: CASSLSGTKLGEQYF
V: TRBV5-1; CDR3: CASSFPTGSTDTQYF
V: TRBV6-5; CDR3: CASSMDRTTGELFF
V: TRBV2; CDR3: CASITRQGDGYTF
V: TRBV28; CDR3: CASSLLSGPEAYEQYF
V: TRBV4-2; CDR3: CASSQGQGMEYEQYF
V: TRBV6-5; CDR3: CASRGLFSGANVLTF
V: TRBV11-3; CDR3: CASSFLALMNTEAFF
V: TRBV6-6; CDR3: CASRGAGAGYEQFF
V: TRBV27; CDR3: CASSFTHNEQFF
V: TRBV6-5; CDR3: CASSYRGVTYEQYF
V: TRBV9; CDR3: CASSIGGPSYEQYF
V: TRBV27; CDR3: CASSLSGGTSGIYNEQFF
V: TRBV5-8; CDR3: CASTPPWRGGYYGYTF
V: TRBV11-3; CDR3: CASRMDSKNIQYF
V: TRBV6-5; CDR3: CASSYSRGDSNQPQHF
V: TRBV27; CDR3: CASSLQGGDSYEQYF
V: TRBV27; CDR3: CASSLRSAGDLKQYF
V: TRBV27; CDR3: CASSYTPRDRRSYGYTF
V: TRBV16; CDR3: CASSQWRNEAFF
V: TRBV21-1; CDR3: CASSKVPNGGTDTQYF
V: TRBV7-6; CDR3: CASSPTTGSSTDTQYF
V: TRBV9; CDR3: CASSTTYLAEYMGSTDTQYF
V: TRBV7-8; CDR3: CASRPGRDRAYEQYF
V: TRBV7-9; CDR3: CAVGRAPHEQYF
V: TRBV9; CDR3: CASSPSLLAGGNTGELFF
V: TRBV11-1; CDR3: CASSQSLAGGAGYEQYF
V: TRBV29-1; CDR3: CSVEDQGGVGEKLFF
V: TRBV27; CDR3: CATRLAGVYGELFF
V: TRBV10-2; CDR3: CASSPGLAGAPEQFF
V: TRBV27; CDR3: CASSLSPPAGYSYEQYF
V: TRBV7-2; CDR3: CASSFGLAGRTDTQYF
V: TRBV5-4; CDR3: CASSDLPGQGLGWAFF
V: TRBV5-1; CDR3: CASSLALGGGNNEQFF
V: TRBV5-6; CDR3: CASSLEGYQETQYF
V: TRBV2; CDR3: CASSEGTGFEAFF
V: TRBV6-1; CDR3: CASKQGISPQHF
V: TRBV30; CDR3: CASSGGKNEKLFF
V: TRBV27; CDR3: CASSSTSESGNEQFF
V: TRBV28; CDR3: CASSLGTRAANEKLFF
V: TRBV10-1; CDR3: CARNRGFYEQYF
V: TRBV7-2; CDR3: CASSRDYSGVDTQYF
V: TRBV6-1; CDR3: CASSQLRGSYEQYF
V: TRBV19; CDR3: CASSITLAGGRSSYEQYF
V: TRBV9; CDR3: CASSQRGGGSYNEQFF
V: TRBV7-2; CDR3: CASRLGGGSNQPQHF
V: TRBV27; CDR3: CASSSGTSGPQETQYF
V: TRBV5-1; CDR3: CASSFGGNNEQFF
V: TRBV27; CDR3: CASSYGRARYEQYF
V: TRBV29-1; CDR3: CSVLRTGSRSAFF